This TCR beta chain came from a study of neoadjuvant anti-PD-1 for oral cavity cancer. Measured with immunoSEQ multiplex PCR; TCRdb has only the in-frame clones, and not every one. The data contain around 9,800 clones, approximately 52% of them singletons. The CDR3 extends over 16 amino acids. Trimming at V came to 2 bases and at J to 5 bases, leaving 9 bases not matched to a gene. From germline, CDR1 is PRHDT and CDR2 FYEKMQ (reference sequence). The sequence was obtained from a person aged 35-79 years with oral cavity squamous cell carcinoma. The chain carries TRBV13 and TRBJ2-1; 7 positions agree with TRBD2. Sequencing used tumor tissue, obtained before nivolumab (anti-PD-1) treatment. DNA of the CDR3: TGTGCCAGCAGCTTATTTCGGGGGGATGGCGACAATGAGCAGTTCTTC. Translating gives CASSLFRGDGDNEQFF.